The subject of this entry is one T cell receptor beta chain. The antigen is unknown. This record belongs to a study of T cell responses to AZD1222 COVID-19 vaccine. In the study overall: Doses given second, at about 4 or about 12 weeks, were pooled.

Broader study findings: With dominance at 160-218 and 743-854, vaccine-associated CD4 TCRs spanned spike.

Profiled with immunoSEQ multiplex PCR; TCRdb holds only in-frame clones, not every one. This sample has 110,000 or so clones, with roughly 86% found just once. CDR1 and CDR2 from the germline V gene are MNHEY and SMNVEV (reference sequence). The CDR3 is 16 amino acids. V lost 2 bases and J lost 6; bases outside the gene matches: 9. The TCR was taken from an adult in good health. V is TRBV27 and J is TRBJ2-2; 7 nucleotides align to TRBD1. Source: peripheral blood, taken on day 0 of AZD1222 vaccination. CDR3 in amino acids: CASSLGWGQGAGELFF. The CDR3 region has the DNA TGTGCCAGCAGTTTAGGTTGGGGTCAGGGGGCCGGGGAGCTGTTTTTT.